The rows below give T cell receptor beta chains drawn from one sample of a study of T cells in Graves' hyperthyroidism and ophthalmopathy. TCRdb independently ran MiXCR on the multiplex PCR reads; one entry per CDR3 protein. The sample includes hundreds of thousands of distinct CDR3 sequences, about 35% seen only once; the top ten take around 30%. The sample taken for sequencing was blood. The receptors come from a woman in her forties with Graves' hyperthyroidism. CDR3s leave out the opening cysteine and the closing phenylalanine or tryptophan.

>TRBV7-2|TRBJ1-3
ASSQDTPLRDRGRNTIY
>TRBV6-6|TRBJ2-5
ASSYRGTRETQY
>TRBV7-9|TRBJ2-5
ASSSLGQTQY
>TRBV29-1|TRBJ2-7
SAGGQYTYEQY
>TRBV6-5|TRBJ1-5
ASSYAGGNQPQH
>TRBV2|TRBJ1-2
ASRVGSFPGYAYT
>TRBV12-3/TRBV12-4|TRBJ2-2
ASNGFLTGELF
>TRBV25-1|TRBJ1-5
ASSQGAENQPQH
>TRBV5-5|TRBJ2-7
ASSYGQEGY
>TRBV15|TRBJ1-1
ATSRDSRANTEAF
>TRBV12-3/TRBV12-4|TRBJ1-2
ASSLALGANYGYT
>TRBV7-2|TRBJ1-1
ASSPDMDTEAF
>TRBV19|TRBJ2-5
ASSIFPGGKDETQY
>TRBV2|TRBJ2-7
ASSESSGRNEQY
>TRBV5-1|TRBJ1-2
ASSEGTLNYGYT
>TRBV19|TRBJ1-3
ASSSRSGGSGNTIY
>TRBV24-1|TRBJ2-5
ATSDLQETQY
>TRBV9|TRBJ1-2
ASSEQGTSYGYT
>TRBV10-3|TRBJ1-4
ATSRDQTEKLF
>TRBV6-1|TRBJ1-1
ASNRGHTEAF
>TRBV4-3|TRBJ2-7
ASSILAGVSYEQY
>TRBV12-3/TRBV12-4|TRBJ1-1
ASSFWQGEGTEAF
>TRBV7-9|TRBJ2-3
ASSQQGPGDTQY
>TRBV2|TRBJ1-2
ASSSDRAVTHGYT
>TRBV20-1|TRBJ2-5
SARPGAWVVETQY
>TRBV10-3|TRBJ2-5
AISESRGVRETQY
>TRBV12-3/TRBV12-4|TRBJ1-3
ASSLTGSYSGNTIY
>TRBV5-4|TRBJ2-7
ASSQSPQSHEQY
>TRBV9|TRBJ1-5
ASSTGTEKNQPQH
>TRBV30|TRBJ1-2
AWSETGNYGYT
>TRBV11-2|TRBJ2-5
ASSLGRNEWKTQY
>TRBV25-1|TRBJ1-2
ASSEGPPGQGYGYT
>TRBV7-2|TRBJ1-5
ASSSPGGGRSNQPQH
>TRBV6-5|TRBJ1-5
ASRGVGSDVPQH
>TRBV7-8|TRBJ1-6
ASSLRDPDRIYNSPLH
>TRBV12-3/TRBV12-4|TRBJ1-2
ASTTGSQGGYT
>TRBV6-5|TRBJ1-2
ASKSPVYGYT
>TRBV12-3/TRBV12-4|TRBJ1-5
ASSINQPQH
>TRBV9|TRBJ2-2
ASSVGLAGGQSGELF
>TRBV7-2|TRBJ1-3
ASSPFFGNTIY
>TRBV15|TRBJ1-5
ATSRDIGDSQNQPQH
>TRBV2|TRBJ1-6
ASAGAVNNSPLH
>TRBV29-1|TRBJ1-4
SVEDPDRATNEKLF
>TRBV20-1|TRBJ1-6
SARDPLAGDSPLH
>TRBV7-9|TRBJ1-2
ASSLGGGPYGYT
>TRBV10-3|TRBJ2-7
ASQPTLAGAYEQY
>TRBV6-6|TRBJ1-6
ASSYTHPLSNSPLH
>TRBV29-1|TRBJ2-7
SVARDGYEQY